This record looks at one T cell receptor (beta chain) sequence and its context. The CDR3 has 15 amino acids. V dropped 4 bases and J dropped 5; count of bases not matched to a gene: 5. In germline, CDR1 is LGHNA, CDR2 YNFKEQ. These data belong to a study of OX40 agonist ivuxolimab in advanced cancers. Only in-frame clones appear in the TCRdb table, and some are missing; sequencing was by immunoSEQ multiplex PCR. The sample consists of tens of thousands of clones, about 86% of them appearing once. This clonotype originated in an adult with an advanced solid tumor such as melanoma, head and neck, liver or kidney cancer. The sequencing used CD4+ or CD8+ T cells sorted from blood, collected in a trial of the OX40 agonist ivuxolimab. The genes are TRBV4-2 and TRBJ2-5, with 12 bases lining up with TRBD2. The CDR3 nucleotides read TGTGCCAGCAGCCCTCTAGCGGGGGGGAAGGAGACCCAGTACTTC. Its translation is CASSPLAGGKETQYF.